The entry that follows covers one T cell receptor (beta chain) sequence. Its antigen is currently not known. No much larger clonotype is one base removed from it; base qualities were not supplied. The data were taken from a study of PD-L1 blockade in urothelial cancer (TCRdb year 2017). A note on the overall study: Every patient began therapy at some point between 2014 and 2015 and was given atezolizumab 1,200 mg intravenously every 3 weeks. About 85% of the roughly 29 patients were identified as males with urothelial cancer of bladder origin, and a prior smoking history was reported by 18 of 29 patients. Patients had an ECOG performance status of 0 or 1 and had received between 0 and 3 prior chemotherapy regimens. Blood samples were analyzed 3 weeks after the start of treatment (second dose) and 6 weeks after the start of treatment. Blood samples yielded a median of roughly 150,000 T cells and 65,000 to 95,000 unique TCRs, with median clonality around 0.084. The study, an exploratory multi-omic analysis, examined somatic, immune and clinical correlates of response to PD-L1 blockade with atezolizumab in urothelial cancer. Pretreatment tumor samples, along with matched peripheral blood serially collected before and after atezolizumab treatment, were subjected to TCR sequencing. Durable clinical benefit meant progression-free survival longer than 6 months, and TCR features were also tested against progression-free and overall survival. In the same patients, whole exome sequencing and RNA sequencing of pretreatment tumors were performed in addition to TCR sequencing. Durable clinical benefit was achieved by nine patients but not by the remaining 20. Pretreatment blood TCR-seq was available for twenty-nine patients, at least one posttreatment blood collection was obtained for around 25 patients, and tumor TCR-seq was available for around 25 patients.

In light of the paper, this sample's time point label describes: peripheral blood 6 weeks after treatment start. The cohort comprised 29 patients with locally advanced or metastatic urothelial carcinoma treated at Memorial Sloan Kettering on a trial protocol. Peripheral blood mononuclear cells were collected pretreatment and during treatment, at between 1 and 8 total time points per patient. The Qiagen DNeasy Blood extraction kit was used to purify genomic DNA from total PBMCs and tumor samples. PBMCs were collected pretreatment and during treatment and were isolated and stored as previously described. General findings and caveats noted by the study authors: Because of the small sample size (n ≈ 31) and the many exploratory analyses performed, the results are intended to be regarded as hypothesis-generating. A pretreatment peripheral blood TCR clonality below the median was linked to improved progression-free and overall survival. Among patients with durable benefit, tumor-associated TCR clones showed greater expansion in peripheral blood 3 weeks after treatment started (n = 22, p = 0.022).

The CDR3, cysteine through phenylalanine, is 17 amino acids long. The read is trimmed to its CDR3 DNA, 51 bases read in frame from base 1. As encoded in the germline V gene, CDR1 is LGHNA while CDR2 is YSLEER. V is trimmed back by 2 bases and J by 4 bases, and the junction contains 7 bases that no gene match accounts for. Each PCR received spiked-in synthetic TCR analog templates so that absolute template abundance could be estimated from read counts. Using the immunoSEQ assay, TCRbeta CDR3 regions were amplified from genomic DNA with bias-controlled V and J gene primers. Sequencing of rearranged TCRbeta segments was performed at approximately 20X coverage. Processing in the source paper ran as follows. Sequencing errors were corrected by clustering, and CDR3s were annotated against IMGT so that V, D and J genes could be assigned. Downstream analyses used only productive TCRbeta rearrangements and left out out-of-frame or stop-codon sequences. Clonality was calculated as one minus the Shannon entropy normalized by the log of the number of unique productive sequences. Clones differing between time points or between blood and tumor were identified by Fisher's exact test with Benjamini-Hochberg correction at adjusted p below 0.01. The clones in this table, taken by TCRdb from immuneACCESS, are in-frame only. Not every clone is retained; where verified, under half of the shortfall comes from an unresolved V gene, and the cause of the rest is unknown. The V and J calls and clone size come from that table; D and trimming were worked out from the DNA. Present in this sample are tens of thousands of clones, around 91% of which were seen just once. The ten top clones hold about 11% of the sample.

The chain is encoded by TRBV4-3 joined to TRBJ2-4, with TRBD2 matching 11 junction bases. This sequence originates from a woman aged 55-70 years with urothelial cancer. Sequences were derived from PBMCs, sampled around atezolizumab (anti-PD-L1) treatment. The CDR3 reads CASSQYKIAGGKNIQYF. The nucleotide sequence is TGCGCCAGCAGCCAATACAAAATAGCGGGAGGGAAAAACATTCAGTACTTC.